This record looks at one TCR beta chain sequence and its context. The data were produced by immunoSEQ multiplex PCR, yet TCRdb's version contains in-frame clones alone and is incomplete. Of some 70,000 clones listed, 90% are singletons. Trimming left V 3 bases short and J 7 bases short, with 18 bases between. Germline V gene sequence: CDR1 MNHNS, CDR2 SASEGT. This CDR3 has 15 residues. This sample is drawn from a study of T cell changes during pregnancy in multiple sclerosis. The V gene is TRBV6-1, the J gene TRBJ1-2; D not certain. Specimen: peripheral blood, collected in the third trimester of pregnancy. This clonotype originated in a female donor with multiple sclerosis, enrolled in a pregnancy study. The CDR3 DNA is TGTGCCAGCAGTGACCCCACTTGGGAGGGCGGTGGCTACACCTTC. It specifies CASSDPTWEGGGYTF.